The present T cell receptor beta chain was sequenced within a study of cytomegalovirus exposure and HLA in healthy donors. Amplification used 60 Vbeta primers and 13 Jbeta primers. Sequencing used immunoSEQ multiplex PCR; TCRdb keeps in-frame clones, though not all of them. The table for this sample gives around 110,000 clones. Germline V gene sequence: CDR1 SEHNR, CDR2 FQNEAQ (reference sequence). The CDR3 runs 15 residues. V lost 5 bases and J 4 bases, leaving 16 bases between the germline ends. The sample was PBMCs. The V gene is TRBV7-9, the J gene TRBJ2-3, with D perhaps matching TRBD2 (6 bases). The sequence derives from a young man in good health and CMV-seronegative. In nucleotides, the CDR3 is TGTGCCAGCAGCGGGGTCGGAGGGGCCTCAGATACGCAGTATTTT. Its protein is CASSGVGGASDTQYF.